This passage covers 18 T cell receptor beta chains from one sample sequenced in a study of blood T cell repertoires in COVID-19 (dated by TCRdb to about 2020). Libraries were constructed by the immunoSEQ multiplex PCR assay. TCRdb carries this immuneACCESS record with in-frame sequences only. Its versions omit some clonotypes, under half of them owing to an unresolved V gene in the studies checked, with the rest unexplained. The sample table lists 150,000 to 200,000 clones, 92% of them with a count of one. The top ten clones comprise more than 4.5% of the sample. The sample comprised peripheral blood. Receptors were obtained from a man aged 25-45 years with COVID-19, enrolled during active disease.

This chain joins TRBV28 and TRBJ2-7; 7 bases are a match to TRBD2. V shed 7 bases and J 0 bases; nucleotides not matched to a gene: 9. The CDR3 runs to 15 residues. In germline, CDR1 is MDHEN, CDR2 SYDVKM. Here the CDR3 reads CASMVLGGGSYEQYF. CDR3 DNA: TGTGCCAGCATGGTTCTTGGCGGGGGCTCCTACGAGCAGTACTTC.

This chain joins TRBV24-1 and TRBJ1-4, with a weak D call TRBD1 (6 bases). The V end lost 9 bases, the J end lost 8 bases, and 15 bases lay between the germline ends. Germline CDR1 and CDR2: KGHDR and SFDVKD. This CDR3 spans 13 amino acids. The CDR3 DNA sequence: TGTGCCACCTCTGGGGGCGCGGAGGAAAAACTGTTTTTT. Amino acid sequence: CATSGGAEEKLFF.

The V gene is TRBV7-9, the J gene TRBJ2-7; tentative D call: TRBD1 (6 bases). With 8 bases removed from V and 6 bases from J, the gap between germline ends came to 20 bases. Germline-derived CDR1 and CDR2 are SEHNR and FQNEAQ (reference sequence). The CDR3 is 14 amino acids. The CDR3 DNA reads TGTGCCAGCGAACGACAGCCCCTGGGGGCCGAGCAGTACTTC. As protein: CASERQPLGAEQYF.

J is TRBJ1-1 and V is TRBV12-3 or TRBV12-4; D gene unclear. CDR3 size: 12 residues. V was pared by 2 bases and J by 11 bases, with 12 bases between. The CDR3 coding sequence is TGTGCCAGCAGTTTACTCGGGGAGAAGGCTTTCTTT. Residues: CASSLLGEKAFF.

The sample holds one count of this clone. The CDR3 is CAWSVGGSSYEQYF. The CDR3, as DNA: TGTGCCTGGAGTGTGGGAGGAAGCTCCTACGAGCAGTACTTC. The chain couples TRBV30 to TRBJ2-7; tentative D call: TRBD2 (6 bases). With 0 bases removed from V and 0 bases from J, the gap between germline ends came to 9 bases. The CDR3 extends over 14 amino acids. Germline V CDR1 and CDR2: GTSNPN, SVGIG (reference sequence).

The genes are TRBV12-5 and TRBJ2-3, with 8 bases fitting TRBD2. The CDR3 length is 20 residues. The trim removed 2 bases at V and 1 base at J, leaving 17 bases unmatched. In germline, CDR1 is LGHNT, CDR2 FRNRAP. CDR3 bases: TGTGCTAGTGGTTTGATAATCGGGGCGATGGCGGGGGGCCGCACAGATACGCAGTATTTT. Translation gives CASGLIIGAMAGGRTDTQYF.

The chain joins TRBV7-9 to TRBJ1-2; possible D gene TRBD1, 5 bases. In germline, CDR1 is SEHNR, CDR2 FQNEAQ (reference sequence). The CDR3 sequence is 14 residues long. Trimming shortened V by 5 bases and J by 2 bases, and 12 bases separated the two germline ends. The CDR3 coding sequence is TGTGCCAGCAGCGAGATGACAGCCAACTATGGCTACACCTTC. Translated: CASSEMTANYGYTF.

The gene calls are TRBV14 and TRBJ1-6, with D perhaps TRBD1 (5 bases). The CDR3 is 16 amino acids. The V gene lost 2 bases and the J gene lost 7 bases, with 15 bases spanning the gap. Germline-derived CDR1 and CDR2 are SGHDN and FVKESK. The CDR3 protein is CASSQKGGGRNSPLHF. CDR3 DNA: TGTGCCAGCAGCCAAAAAGGCGGGGGGAGGAATTCACCCCTCCACTTT.

The genes are TRBV19 and TRBJ1-6, with a tentative D call TRBD1 (5 bases). Per the germline V gene, CDR1 is LNHDA and CDR2 is SQIVND (reference sequence). This CDR3 contains 16 residues. Trimming shortened V by 0 bases and J by 9 bases, and 15 bases separated the two germline ends. The CDR3 sequence: CASSIDPGQRSSPLHF. In DNA, the CDR3 is TGTGCCAGTAGTATAGATCCTGGACAACGTAGTTCACCCCTCCACTTT.

This chain uses TRBV7-2 with TRBJ2-2; D remains unclear. The CDR3 is 14 amino acids. Trimming pared 4 bases from V and 5 bases from J, leaving 11 bases between. The germline V gene has CDR1 SGHTA and CDR2 FQGNSA. CDR3 region: CASSSAAGTGELFF. In nucleotides, the CDR3 is TGTGCCAGCAGCTCTGCCGCCGGGACCGGGGAGCTGTTTTTT.

This chain uses TRBV5-1 with TRBJ1-4, with a tentative D call TRBD1 (6 bases). The CDR3 loop spans 14 amino acids. V gave up 0 bases and J gave up 3 bases, with 6 bases separating them. Germline V CDR1 and CDR2: SGHRS, YFSETQ. CDR3 residues: CASSLGQANEKLFF. The DNA of the CDR3 is TGCGCCAGCAGCTTGGGACAGGCTAATGAAAAACTGTTTTTT.

The rearrangement links TRBV29-1 to TRBJ1-1; 7 bases are shared with TRBD1. This CDR3 has 15 amino acids. Germline CDR1 is SQVTM and CDR2 is ANQGSEA. V shed 8 bases and J 4 bases; nucleotides not matched to a gene: 16. The chain's CDR3 is CSFRQGRYGSTEAFF. CDR3 DNA: TGCAGCTTCCGACAGGGCCGCTATGGAAGCACTGAAGCTTTCTTT. The full variable domain, in which reference TRBV29-1 and TRBJ1-1 provide the parts outside the CDR3, is SAVISQKPSRDICQRGTSLTIQCQVDSQVTMMFWYRQQPGQSLTLIATANQGSEATYESGFVIDKFPISRPNLTFSTLTVSNMSPEDSSIYLCSFRQGRYGSTEAFFGQGTRLTVV.

This chain connects TRBV6-5 to TRBJ1-1; D might be TRBD1 (6 bases). V gave up 5 bases and J gave up 1 base, with 14 bases separating them. Germline V gene data show CDR1 as MNHEY and CDR2 as SVGAGI. This CDR3 has 15 residues. Written as DNA, the CDR3 is TGTGCCAGCAGTCTTGGAACAGGGCCGAACACTGAAGCTTTCTTT. Translating gives CASSLGTGPNTEAFF.

This chain joins TRBV28 and TRBJ2-1; 13 nucleotides align to TRBD2. V lost 5 bases, J lost 10 bases, and 14 bases stayed unmatched. Germline CDR1 reads MDHEN; CDR2 reads SYDVKM. The CDR3 totals 17 residues. The CDR3: CASSPRLAGGLFREQFF. The CDR3 DNA follows: TGTGCCAGCAGTCCCCGACTAGCGGGAGGTCTTTTTAGAGAGCAGTTCTTC.

The rearrangement uses TRBV7-6 and TRBJ1-5; TRBD1 is a possible D gene (5 bases). Trimming removed 4 bases from V and 3 bases from J, with 19 bases in between. The CDR3 loop spans 17 amino acids. Germline loops: CDR1 SGHVS, CDR2 FNYEAQ. In DNA, the CDR3 is TGTGCCAGCAGCTCACAGGCCAGTACAAGTTCCAATCAGCCCCAGCATTTT. It codes for CASSSQASTSSNQPQHF.

DNA for the CDR3: TGTGCCACCAGCAGGAGCTTTTACCGGGACAGGGGGATCATCCACACAGATACGCAGTATTTT. As protein: CATSRSFYRDRGIIHTDTQYF. V and J are TRBV15 and TRBJ2-3; TRBD1 matches at 11 bases. Unmatched junction bases numbered 19, after V lost 3 bases and J lost 2 bases. The germline V gene encodes CDR1 LNHNV and CDR2 YYDKDF (reference sequence). This CDR3 is 21 amino acids long.

The gene calls are TRBV12-5 and TRBJ2-4; 11 bases are a match to TRBD1. The J segment lost 9 bases and the V segment lost 0 bases, leaving 19 bases of the junction unmatched. The CDR3 length is 20 residues. From germline, CDR1 is LGHNT and CDR2 FRNRAP. As DNA, the CDR3 is TGTGCTAGTGGTTTGGTAAGTAGGACAGGGGGCATCCAGGATTGGTGCATTCAGTACTTC. Translation: CASGLVSRTGGIQDWCIQYF.

The rearrangement links TRBV27 to TRBJ2-1; TRBD2 matches 8 bases. CDR1 and CDR2 (germline): MNHEY, SMNVEV (reference sequence). This CDR3 has 16 amino acids. Unmatched junction bases numbered 10, after V lost 5 bases and J lost 4 bases. CDR3 in DNA: TGTGCCAGCAGTGCCTCGCCGGGACTAGAGTACAATGAGCAGTTCTTC. Encoded protein: CASSASPGLEYNEQFF.